This T cell receptor beta chain was captured by sequencing in a study of T-cell memory formation after mild COVID-19. Study background: For the most part, TCR clusters were specific to one donor. Study results and caveats: The pre-infection memory compartment contained some responding clones, suggesting cross-reactive memory joined. Clones contracting day 15 to 85 were balanced CD4/CD8; later expanders leaned CD4+.

In this sample, this clonotype turned up a few times. Its antigen remains unknown. TCR alpha and TCR beta cDNA libraries carrying sample barcodes and UMIs came from 5'RACE with constant-segment primers. TCRdb reanalysed the 5' RACE reads using MiXCR and keeps one entry per CDR3 protein. The table lists a few hundred thousand distinct CDR3 sequences, about 15% of them singletons. The germline CDR1 and CDR2 sequences are SQVTM and ANQGSEA. This CDR3 is 12 amino acids long. Deletions cut 2 bases from V and 1 base from J, with 5 bases between. The source of this sequence is a man younger than 30 who had mild COVID-19 (a few samples of this study predate the infection). Cell type and time point are not known. V is TRBV29-1 and J is TRBJ1-1; D gene uncertain. The sample taken for sequencing was PBMCs or a T cell subset sorted from them (not recorded which). CDR3 region: CSVELGNTEAFF. In DNA form, the CDR3 reads TGCAGCGTTGAACTTGGGAACACTGAAGCTTTCTTT.